The 3 T cell receptor beta chains below come from one sample, sequenced in a study of blood T cell repertoires in COVID-19. The repertoire was sequenced with immunoSEQ multiplex PCR; TCRdb's copy has only in-frame clones and lacks some. This table has about 350,000 clones, 75% to 90% appearing once. The specimen sequenced was peripheral blood. These TCRs come from a woman aged 45 to 65 with COVID-19, enrolled during active disease.

The chain's CDR3 is CATRTGGGTEAFF. The CDR3 DNA sequence: TGTGCCACCAGGACAGGGGGTGGGACTGAAGCTTTCTTT. V and J are TRBV15 and TRBJ1-1; 9 nucleotides match TRBD1. CDR3 length equals 13 residues. With V trimmed by 6 bases and J by 5 bases, 4 bases remained unmatched. Germline lookup yields CDR1 LNHNV and CDR2 YYDKDF (reference sequence).

This clone was detected only once. The V and J genes are TRBV23-1 and TRBJ2-4; D might be TRBD1 (9 bases). TRBV23-1 is noted as an ORF with a role that remains uncertain. CDR3 length: 20 residues. Trimming cost V 4 bases and J 0 bases, with 25 bases left between them. The CDR3 nucleotides are TGCGCCAGCAGTCCGGGGGGGGGACAGGGTCATTCCCTAGCCAAAAACATTCAGTACTTC. This encodes CASSPGGGQGHSLAKNIQYF.

The chain recombines TRBV7-9 with TRBJ1-4; a possible D gene is TRBD1 (6 bases). V was clipped by 3 bases and J by 0 bases, with 8 bases between them. This CDR3 region has 15 residues. The germline CDR1 and CDR2 sequences are SEHNR and FQNEAQ (reference sequence). The CDR3 DNA sequence: TGTGCCAGCAGCTTGGACAGCGCAACTAATGAAAAACTGTTTTTT. It is translated as CASSLDSATNEKLFF.